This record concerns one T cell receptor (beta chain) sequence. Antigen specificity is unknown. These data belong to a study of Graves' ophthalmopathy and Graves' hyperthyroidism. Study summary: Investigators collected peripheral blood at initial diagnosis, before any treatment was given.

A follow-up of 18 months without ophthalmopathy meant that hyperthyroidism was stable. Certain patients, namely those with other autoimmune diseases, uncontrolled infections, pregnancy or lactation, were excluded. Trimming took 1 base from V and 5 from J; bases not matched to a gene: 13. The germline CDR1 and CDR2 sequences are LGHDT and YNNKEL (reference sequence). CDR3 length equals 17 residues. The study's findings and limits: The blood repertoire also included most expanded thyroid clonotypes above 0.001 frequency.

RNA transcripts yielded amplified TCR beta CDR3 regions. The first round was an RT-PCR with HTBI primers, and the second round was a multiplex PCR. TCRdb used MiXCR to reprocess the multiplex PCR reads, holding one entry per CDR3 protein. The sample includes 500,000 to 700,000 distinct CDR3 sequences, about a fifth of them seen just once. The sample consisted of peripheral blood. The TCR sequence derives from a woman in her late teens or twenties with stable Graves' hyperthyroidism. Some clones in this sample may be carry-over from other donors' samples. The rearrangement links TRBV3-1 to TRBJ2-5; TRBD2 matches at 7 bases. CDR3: CASSQGSGSGRMETQYF. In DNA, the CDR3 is TGTGCCAGCAGCCAAGGGTCGGGTAGCGGGCGAATGGAGACCCAGTACTTC.